Listed here are 16 T cell receptor beta chains from one sample, sequenced in a study of shared clonotypes between healthy human individuals. TCRdb's copy holds only in-frame clones and misses some; the assay was immunoSEQ multiplex PCR. The repertoire holds some 2,500,000 clones, approximately 90% seen once, with approximately 0.39% in the top ten. The sequenced material came from naive CD4+ T cells from PBMCs. Subset: CD45RA+ positively selected. These receptors were collected from a man aged 18 to 29 in good health. Some clones in this sample may be carry-over from other donors' samples.

This chain links TRBV11-2 with TRBJ1-2, with D possibly TRBD1 on 5 matching bases. This CDR3 has 13 residues. V gave up 5 bases and J gave up 8 bases, with 15 bases separating them. The germline V gene encodes CDR1 SGHAT and CDR2 FQNNGV. The CDR3 reads CASSPPQGRGYTF. DNA for the CDR3: TGTGCCAGCAGCCCGCCCCAGGGCCGGGGCTACACCTTC.

Comment on this clone: At the DNA level, this CDR3 is encoded by other sequences in the same sample as well. The V call is TRBV11-2, the J call TRBJ2-5, with TRBD1 identical over 7 bases. The germline gives CDR1 SGHAT, CDR2 FQNNGV. J was trimmed by 5 bases and V by 6 bases; bases with no gene match: 12. The CDR3 runs to 15 residues. This CDR3 is CASRSTFGGQETQYF. Written as DNA, the CDR3 is TGTGCCAGCAGATCCACATTTGGGGGACAGGAGACCCAGTACTTC.

With respect to this clone: Other DNA sequences in the same sample also yield this CDR3. The chain carries TRBV18 and TRBJ1-3; possible D gene TRBD1, 5 bases. V lost 3 bases and J lost 1, with 7 bases in between. The CDR3 sequence is 14 residues long. Per germline, CDR1 KGHSH and CDR2 LQKENI. This CDR3 is CASSPQGSGNTIYF. CDR3 coding DNA: TGTGCCAGCTCACCTCAGGGATCTGGAAACACCATATATTTT.

V gene TRBV5-4 combines with J gene TRBJ2-2; D gene unclear. The V end was cut by 0 bases, the J end by 6 bases, with 12 bases between. CDR1 and CDR2 (germline): SGHNT, YYREEE (reference sequence). This CDR3 is 15 amino acids long. CDR3 nucleotide sequence: TGTGCCAGCAGCTTGGCTAGGCCGCAGGCCGGGGAGCTGTTTTTT. Amino acid sequence: CASSLARPQAGELFF. The full variable domain, completed using reference TRBV5-4 and TRBJ2-2, is ETGVTQSPTHLIKTRGQQVTLRCSSQSGHNTVSWYQQALGQGPQFIFQYYREEENGRGNFPPRFSGLQFPNYSSELNVNALELDDSALYLCASSLARPQAGELFFGEGSRLTVL.

The rearrangement joins TRBV6-4 to TRBJ1-1; maybe TRBD1 (5 bases). The CDR3 sequence is 18 residues long. CDR1 is MRHNA and CDR2 is SNTAGT in the germline V gene. The V and J ends lost 4 bases and 7 bases respectively, with 28 bases between them. The CDR3 DNA follows: TGTGCCAGCAGTGGATTCCCGAGGGAGGGGCTTAGAGAGGGTGAAGCTTTCTTT. It translates to CASSGFPREGLREGEAFF.

The rearrangement links TRBV28 to TRBJ2-7, with no clear D. V was cut by 6 bases and J by 4 bases, with 22 bases left in between. The CDR3 is 16 residues long. In germline, CDR1 is MDHEN, CDR2 SYDVKM. The CDR3 here is CASSPPAMTTRYEQYF. DNA of the CDR3: TGTGCCAGCAGCCCCCCTGCAATGACAACCCGGTACGAGCAGTACTTC.

This chain uses TRBV5-1 with TRBJ1-2; 7 bases map to TRBD1. After removal of 4 bases from V and 10 bases from J, the junction contained 10 bases not matched to a gene. Germline CDR1 is SGHRS and CDR2 is YFSETQ. The CDR3 consists of 13 residues. For the CDR3, the DNA is TGCGCCAGCAGCCACGGGACAGTTCAGGACTACACCTTC. It is translated as CASSHGTVQDYTF.

The gene calls are TRBV30 and TRBJ2-1, with D tentatively TRBD1 or TRBD2 (5 bases each). Per the germline V gene, CDR1 is GTSNPN and CDR2 is SVGIG (reference sequence). The CDR3 is made up of 15 amino acids. With 2 bases removed from V and 5 bases from J, the gap between germline ends came to 16 bases. Here the CDR3 reads CAWSPRDAGDNEQFF. The CDR3 DNA is TGTGCCTGGAGTCCCAGGGACGCTGGCGACAATGAGCAGTTCTTC.

V is TRBV2 and J is TRBJ1-2; no firm D call. Germline-derived CDR1 and CDR2 are SNHLY and FYNNEI. The ends were cut back, 9 bases at V and 4 bases at J, with 15 bases in the middle. The CDR3 is made up of 13 amino acids. CDR3 coding DNA: TGTGCCAGTAAACCGGGAGAAACCTATGGCTACACCTTC. This codes for CASKPGETYGYTF.

The chain recombines TRBV10-3 with TRBJ2-7, with TRBD2 matching 10 bases. CDR1 is ENHRY, CDR2 SYGVKD, per germline. The CDR3 is 14 residues long. V lost 6 bases to trimming and J lost 2 bases; unmatched junction nucleotides: 4. The CDR3 bases are TGTGCCATCAGGGAGCGGGAGGGCCCCTACGAGCAGTACTTC. Its translation is CAIREREGPYEQYF.

This clone was counted a single time. V gene TRBV5-1 combines with J gene TRBJ2-2; 9 bases fit TRBD1. CDR1 and CDR2 (germline): SGHRS, YFSETQ. The CDR3 runs to 15 residues. J gave up 4 bases and V 6 bases, and 7 bases lay outside the gene matches. CDR3 loop: CASTSGTGFTGELFF. In DNA form, the CDR3 reads TGCGCCAGCACGTCCGGGACAGGGTTCACCGGGGAGCTGTTTTTT.

The chain combines TRBV7-9 with TRBJ2-1, with D uncertain. Germline CDR1 reads SEHNR; CDR2 reads FQNEAQ (reference sequence). The CDR3 sequence is 14 residues long. Trimming pared 1 base from V and 6 bases from J, leaving 10 bases between. DNA for the CDR3: TGTGCCAGCAGCTTAGAAAGGGCAGTCAATGAGCAGTTCTTC. It specifies CASSLERAVNEQFF.

The chain links TRBV2 to TRBJ1-2; 10 bases line up with TRBD1. CDR1 is SNHLY, CDR2 FYNNEI, per germline. The CDR3 spans 14 residues. With V trimmed by 4 bases and J by 4 bases, 3 bases remained unmatched. The CDR3 nucleotides are TGTGCCAGCAGTGCCGGGACAGGGGTCTATGGCTACACCTTC. As protein: CASSAGTGVYGYTF.

The chain couples TRBV7-2 to TRBJ2-1; TRBD2 matches 11 bases. The CDR3 totals 17 residues. With V trimmed by 2 bases and J by 7 bases, 10 bases remained unmatched. Germline CDR1 reads SGHTA; CDR2 reads FQGNSA. DNA for the CDR3: TGTGCCAGCAGCTTACAGACTAGCGGGACAGGATGGAATGAGCAGTTCTTC. Amino acids: CASSLQTSGTGWNEQFF. Using reference TRBV7-2 and TRBJ2-1 for the parts outside the CDR3, the full variable domain is GAGVSQSPSNKVTEKGKDVELRCDPISGHTALYWYRQSLGQGLEFLIYFQGNSAPDKSGLPSDRFSAERTGGSVSTLTIQRTQQEDSAVYLCASSLQTSGTGWNEQFFGPGTRLTVL.

This CDR3 is CASSWTDSGNTIYF. The CDR3 region has the DNA TGTGCCAGCAGCTGGACAGACTCTGGAAACACCATATATTTT. The V and J genes are TRBV5-5 and TRBJ1-3; tentative D call: TRBD1 (6 bases). The germline gives CDR1 SGHKS, CDR2 YYEKEE (reference sequence). The CDR3 loop spans 14 amino acids. Trimming took off 3 bases at V and 0 bases at J, with 7 bases between the two ends.

This clone was counted between two and nine times. The rearrangement uses TRBV10-3 and TRBJ1-5; D might be TRBD1 (5 bases). This CDR3 has 14 amino acids. V was clipped by 4 bases and J by 5 bases, with 12 bases between them. The germline gives CDR1 ENHRY, CDR2 SYGVKD. CDR3 in amino acids: CAISVQGLDQPQHF. The CDR3 DNA is TGTGCCATCAGTGTGCAGGGACTGGATCAGCCCCAGCATTTT.